Below, 8 T cell receptor beta chains from the same sample are listed, as sequenced in a study of tumor-infiltrating lymphocytes in primary liver carcinoma. Both RNA and DNA were isolated together from approximately 22-30 mg of bulk tissue that had not been sorted. A constant-region primer primed TCR beta cDNA synthesis from about 550 ng of total RNA. TCR beta libraries came from three nested multiplex PCR rounds using slightly modified ARM-PCR. Two initial PCR rounds of about 11 cycles each paired TRBV1-TRBV30 forward primers with a C-beta reverse primer. From the multiplex PCR reads, TCRdb called clonotypes with MiXCR, one entry per CDR3 protein. The sample records approximately 110,000 distinct CDR3 sequences, roughly three fifths being singletons. The sample taken for sequencing was liver tumor tissue from sampling region 3. Stated subset: tumor region T3, left-lateral pole. The receptor set was obtained from a woman aged 55-70 years with primary liver carcinoma and hepatitis B virus infection.

This clonotype was observed once. A much larger clone lies a single base off, so this may be a read error. This chain's CDR3 is CRVTGISVNEQYF. For the CDR3, the DNA is TGCAGAGTGACGGGGATTAGCGTCAACGAGCAGTACTTC. This chain connects TRBV29-1 to TRBJ2-7; D might be TRBD2 (5 bases). The CDR3 contains 13 residues. The germline V gene has CDR1 SQVTM and CDR2 ANQGSEA.

As regards this clonotype: One base away lies a much larger clone, so this may be a sequencing read error. The chain joins TRBV6-5 to TRBJ2-2, with D unclear. The CDR3 is 15 amino acids. Germline V gene data show CDR1 as MNHEY and CDR2 as SVGAGI. The CDR3 DNA reads as TGTACCAGCAGTTCCACCCGGCCTCGCACCGGGGAGCTGTTTTTT. As protein: CTSSSTRPRTGELFF.

A note on this clonotype: A much larger clonotype is one base distant, so this may be a read error. The V and J genes are TRBV29-1 and TRBJ2-1, with D uncertain. Per the germline V gene, CDR1 is SQVTM and CDR2 is ANQGSEA. The CDR3 is made up of 13 amino acids. The CDR3 here is CSVESDNYNKQSF. CDR3 DNA sequence: TGCAGCGTTGAATCTGACAACTACAATAAGCAGTCCTTC.

This clonotype was counted ten times or more. V and J are TRBV30 and TRBJ2-2; D gene ambiguous. Looked up from germline, CDR1 is GTSNPN and CDR2 is SVGIG (reference sequence). Trimming pared 2 bases from V and 4 bases from J, leaving 17 bases between. The CDR3 extends over 16 amino acids. This chain's CDR3 is CAWSRALGVGTGELFF. The CDR3 coding sequence is TGTGCCTGGAGTAGGGCCCTAGGAGTGGGCACCGGGGAGCTGTTTTTT. Full variable domain (outside the CDR3, taken from reference TRBV30 and TRBJ2-2): SQTIHQWPATLVQPVGSPLSLECTVEGTSNPNLYWYRQAAGRGLQLLFYSVGIGQISSEVPQNLSASRPQDRQFILSSKKLLLSDSGFYLCAWSRALGVGTGELFFGEGSRLTVL.

With regard to this clonotype: This may arise from a read error, as a much more abundant clone is one base away. A read error is likely, as this CDR3 ends without the conserved phenylalanine or tryptophan. DNA for the CDR3: TGTGCCTGGAGTGTAACAGTTCGGGGAGAGACCCAGTACCTC. As protein: CAWSVTVRGETQYL. The chain joins TRBV30 to TRBJ2-5; possibly TRBD2 for D (5 bases). Looked up from germline, CDR1 is GTSNPN and CDR2 is SVGIG (reference sequence). Trimming took off 0 bases at V and 4 bases at J, with 12 bases between the two ends. The CDR3 is 14 residues long.

As for this clonotype: At one of its ends the junction is not consistent with the germline gene, which may arise from a read error. The chain carries TRBV4-2 and TRBJ2-5, with D perhaps matching TRBD2 (6 bases). The V gene's germline CDR1 is LGHNA and CDR2 YNFKEQ. The CDR3 covers 15 residues. The CDR3 DNA reads TGTGTCAGCAGCCGGACAAGCGGGTACCAAGAGACCCAGTACTTC. It encodes CVSSRTSGYQETQYF.

The rearrangement uses TRBV28 and TRBJ2-7; D is perhaps TRBD1 (5 bases). This CDR3 is built from 13 residues. With 8 bases removed from V and 10 bases from J, the gap between germline ends came to 21 bases. Per germline, CDR1 MDHEN and CDR2 SYDVKM. The CDR3 region is CASGPSRSGLQYF. CDR3 in DNA: TGTGCCAGCGGTCCTTCCCGGTCAGGGCTTCAGTACTTC.

This clonotype was recorded only once. The chain carries TRBV2 and TRBJ2-7; 7 bases align to TRBD1. Germline V gives CDR1 SNHLY, CDR2 FYNNEI. This CDR3 has 14 amino acids. The ends lost 8 bases at V and 0 bases at J; junction bases unmatched: 7. CDR3 sequence reads: CASVLRDSSYEQYF. CDR3 DNA: TGTGCCAGCGTACTCCGGGACAGCTCCTACGAGCAGTACTTC.